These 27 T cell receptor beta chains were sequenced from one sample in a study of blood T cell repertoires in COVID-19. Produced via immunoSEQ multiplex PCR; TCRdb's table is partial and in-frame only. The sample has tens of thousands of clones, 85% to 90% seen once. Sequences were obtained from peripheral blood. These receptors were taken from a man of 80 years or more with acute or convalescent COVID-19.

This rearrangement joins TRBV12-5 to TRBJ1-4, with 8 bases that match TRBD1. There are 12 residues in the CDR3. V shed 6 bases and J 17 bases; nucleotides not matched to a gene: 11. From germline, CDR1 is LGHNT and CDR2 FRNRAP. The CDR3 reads CASGWPHDRGFF. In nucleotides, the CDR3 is TGTGCTAGTGGCTGGCCCCATGACAGGGGTTTTTTT.

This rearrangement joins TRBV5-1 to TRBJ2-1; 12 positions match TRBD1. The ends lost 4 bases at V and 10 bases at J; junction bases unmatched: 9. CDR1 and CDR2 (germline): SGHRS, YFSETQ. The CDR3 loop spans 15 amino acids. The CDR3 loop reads CASSLMGTGGGEQFF. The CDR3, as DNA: TGCGCCAGCAGCCTGATGGGGACAGGGGGCGGGGAGCAGTTCTTC.

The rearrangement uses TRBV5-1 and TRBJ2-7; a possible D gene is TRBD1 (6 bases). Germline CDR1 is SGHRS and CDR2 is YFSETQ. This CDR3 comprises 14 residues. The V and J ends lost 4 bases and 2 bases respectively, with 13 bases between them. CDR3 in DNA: TGCGCCAGCAGCCCGACAGGCCAAGCCTACGAGCAGTACTTC. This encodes CASSPTGQAYEQYF. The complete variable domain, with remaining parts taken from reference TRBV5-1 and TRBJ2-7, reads KAGVTQTPRYLIKTRGQQVTLSCSPISGHRSVSWYQQTPGQGLQFLFEYFSETQRNKGNFPGRFSGRQFSNSRSEMNVSTLELGDSALYLCASSPTGQAYEQYFGPGTRLTVT.

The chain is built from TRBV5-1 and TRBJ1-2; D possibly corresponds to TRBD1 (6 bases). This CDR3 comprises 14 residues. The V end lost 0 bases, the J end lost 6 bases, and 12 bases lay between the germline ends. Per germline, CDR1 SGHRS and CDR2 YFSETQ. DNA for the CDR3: TGCGCCAGCAGCTTGGCAGGGGTGGATGATGGCTACACCTTC. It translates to CASSLAGVDDGYTF.

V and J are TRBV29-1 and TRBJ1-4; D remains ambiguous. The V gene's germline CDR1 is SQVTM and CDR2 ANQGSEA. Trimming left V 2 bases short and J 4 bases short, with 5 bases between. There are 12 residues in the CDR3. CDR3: CSVEWSNEKLFF. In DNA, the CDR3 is TGCAGCGTTGAATGGAGTAATGAAAAACTGTTTTTT.

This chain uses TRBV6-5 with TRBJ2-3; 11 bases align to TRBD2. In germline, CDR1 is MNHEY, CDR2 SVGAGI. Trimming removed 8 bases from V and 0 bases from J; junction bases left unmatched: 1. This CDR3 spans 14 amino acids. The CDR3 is CASLAGGSTDTQYF. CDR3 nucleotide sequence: TGTGCCAGCTTAGCGGGGGGGAGCACAGATACGCAGTATTTT.

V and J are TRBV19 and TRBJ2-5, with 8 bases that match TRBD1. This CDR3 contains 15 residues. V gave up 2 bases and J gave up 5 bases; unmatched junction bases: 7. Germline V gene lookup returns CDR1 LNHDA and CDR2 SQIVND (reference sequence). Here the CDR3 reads CASSIQGARRETQYF. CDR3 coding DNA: TGTGCCAGTAGTATACAGGGGGCTAGGAGGGAGACCCAGTACTTC.

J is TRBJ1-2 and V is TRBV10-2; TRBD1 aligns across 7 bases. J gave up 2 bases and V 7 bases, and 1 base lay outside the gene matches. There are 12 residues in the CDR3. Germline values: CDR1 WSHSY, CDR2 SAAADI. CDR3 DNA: TGCGCCAGCACGGGACAGAACTATGGCTACACCTTC. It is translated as CASTGQNYGYTF.

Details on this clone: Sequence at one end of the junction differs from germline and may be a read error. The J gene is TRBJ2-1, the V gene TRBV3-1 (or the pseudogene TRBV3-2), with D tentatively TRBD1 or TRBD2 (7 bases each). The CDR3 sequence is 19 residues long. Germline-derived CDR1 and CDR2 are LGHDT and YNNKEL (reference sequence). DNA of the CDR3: TGTGCCCGCAGCCAGGGGGGACTCGCGGGGGCGGGCTCCTACAATGAGCAGTTCTTC. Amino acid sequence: CARSQGGLAGAGSYNEQFF.

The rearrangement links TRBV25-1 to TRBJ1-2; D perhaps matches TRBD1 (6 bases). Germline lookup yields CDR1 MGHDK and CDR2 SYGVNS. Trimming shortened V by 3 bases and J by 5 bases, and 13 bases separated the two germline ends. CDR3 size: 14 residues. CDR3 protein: CASSDRRTEYGYTF. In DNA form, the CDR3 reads TGTGCCAGCAGTGACCGGCGGACAGAATATGGCTACACCTTC.

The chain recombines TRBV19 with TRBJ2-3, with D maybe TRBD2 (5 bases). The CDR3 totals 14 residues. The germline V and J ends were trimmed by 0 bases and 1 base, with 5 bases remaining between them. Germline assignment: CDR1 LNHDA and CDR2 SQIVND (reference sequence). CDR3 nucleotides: TGTGCCAGTAGTATAGAGCGGGGCACAGATACGCAGTATTTT. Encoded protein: CASSIERGTDTQYF.

The DNA for the CDR3 is TGTGCCAGCAGCTCTCGGACTAGCCGCACAGATACGCAGTATTTT. Protein product: CASSSRTSRTDTQYF. This chain links TRBV5-4 with TRBJ2-3; 8 bases line up with TRBD2. The CDR3 loop spans 15 amino acids. Germline V gene lookup returns CDR1 SGHNT and CDR2 YYREEE (reference sequence). With 3 bases clipped from V and 1 base from J, the junction kept 4 bases outside the gene matches.

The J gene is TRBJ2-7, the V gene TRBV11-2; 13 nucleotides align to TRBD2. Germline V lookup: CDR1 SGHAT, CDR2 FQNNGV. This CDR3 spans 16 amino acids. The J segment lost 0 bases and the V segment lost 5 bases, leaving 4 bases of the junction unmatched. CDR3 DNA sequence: TGTGCCAGCAGCCTGGGACTAGCGGGGAACTCCTACGAGCAGTACTTC. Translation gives CASSLGLAGNSYEQYF.

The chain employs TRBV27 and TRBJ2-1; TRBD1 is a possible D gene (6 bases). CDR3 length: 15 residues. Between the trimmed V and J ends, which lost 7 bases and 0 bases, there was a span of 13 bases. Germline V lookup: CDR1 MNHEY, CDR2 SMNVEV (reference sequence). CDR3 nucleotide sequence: TGTGCCAGCACCCTCCTGACAGGCTCCTACAATGAGCAGTTCTTC. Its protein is CASTLLTGSYNEQFF.

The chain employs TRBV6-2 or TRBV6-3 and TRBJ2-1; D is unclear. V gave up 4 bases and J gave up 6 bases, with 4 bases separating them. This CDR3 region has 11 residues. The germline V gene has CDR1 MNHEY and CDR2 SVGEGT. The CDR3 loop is CASSSSNEQFF. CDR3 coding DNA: TGTGCCAGCAGTTCCAGCAATGAGCAGTTCTTC.

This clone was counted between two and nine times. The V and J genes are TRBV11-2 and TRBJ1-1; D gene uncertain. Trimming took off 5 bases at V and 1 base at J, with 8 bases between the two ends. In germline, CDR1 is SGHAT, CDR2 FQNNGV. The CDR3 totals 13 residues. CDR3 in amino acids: CASSVQTNTEAFF. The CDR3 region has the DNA TGTGCCAGCAGCGTACAAACGAACACTGAAGCTTTCTTT.

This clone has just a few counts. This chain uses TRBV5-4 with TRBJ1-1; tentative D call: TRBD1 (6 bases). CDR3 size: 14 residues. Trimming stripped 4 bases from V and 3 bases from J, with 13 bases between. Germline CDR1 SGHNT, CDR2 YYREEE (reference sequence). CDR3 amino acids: CASSVDRRHTEAFF. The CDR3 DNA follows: TGTGCCAGCAGCGTGGACAGACGACACACTGAAGCTTTCTTT.

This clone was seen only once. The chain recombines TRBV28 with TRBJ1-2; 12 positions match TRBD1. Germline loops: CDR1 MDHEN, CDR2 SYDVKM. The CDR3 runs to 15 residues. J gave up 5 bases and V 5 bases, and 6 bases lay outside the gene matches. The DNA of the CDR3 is TGTGCCAGCAGTGTTCGGGACAGGGGGCCTTATGGCTACACCTTC. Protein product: CASSVRDRGPYGYTF.

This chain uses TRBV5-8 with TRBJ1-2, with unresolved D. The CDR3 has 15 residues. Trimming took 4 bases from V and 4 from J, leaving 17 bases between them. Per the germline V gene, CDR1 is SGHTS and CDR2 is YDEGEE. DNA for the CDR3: TGTGCCAGCAGCCGTCGGGTGCCATCCCTCTATGGCTACACCTTC. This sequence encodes CASSRRVPSLYGYTF.

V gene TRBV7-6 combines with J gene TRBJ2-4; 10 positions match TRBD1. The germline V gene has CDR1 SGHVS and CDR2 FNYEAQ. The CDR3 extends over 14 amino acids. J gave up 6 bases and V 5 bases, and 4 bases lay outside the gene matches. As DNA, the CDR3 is TGTGCCAGCAGCAGACAGGGGGCGGGAAACATTCAGTACTTC. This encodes CASSRQGAGNIQYF.

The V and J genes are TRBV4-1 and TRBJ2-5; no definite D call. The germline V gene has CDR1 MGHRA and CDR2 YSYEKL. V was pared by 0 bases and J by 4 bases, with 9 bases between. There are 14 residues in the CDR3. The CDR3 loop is CASSQEPSGETQYF. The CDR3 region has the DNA TGCGCCAGCAGCCAAGAGCCTAGTGGAGAGACCCAGTACTTC.

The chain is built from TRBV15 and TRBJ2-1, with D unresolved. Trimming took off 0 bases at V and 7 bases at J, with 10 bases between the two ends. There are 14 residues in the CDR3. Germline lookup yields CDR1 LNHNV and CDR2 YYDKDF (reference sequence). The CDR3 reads CATSRDLLVNEQFF. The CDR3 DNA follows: TGTGCCACCAGCAGAGATTTGCTAGTTAATGAGCAGTTCTTC.

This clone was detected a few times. CDR3 sequence: CASSYDRYSRQPQHF. The CDR3 region has the DNA TGTGCCAGCAGTTATGACAGATATAGTCGTCAGCCCCAGCATTTT. The chain links TRBV6-5 to TRBJ1-5, with D possibly being TRBD1 (5 bases). Germline V lookup: CDR1 MNHEY, CDR2 SVGAGI. The V and J ends lost 3 bases and 6 bases respectively, with 15 bases between them. This CDR3 has 15 residues.

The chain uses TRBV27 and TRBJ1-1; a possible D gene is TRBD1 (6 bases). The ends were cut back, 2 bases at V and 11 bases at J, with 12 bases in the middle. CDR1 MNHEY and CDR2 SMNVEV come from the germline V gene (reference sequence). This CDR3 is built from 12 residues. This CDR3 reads CASSLRGGAAFF. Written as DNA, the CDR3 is TGTGCCAGCAGTTTAAGAGGGGGAGCGGCTTTCTTT.

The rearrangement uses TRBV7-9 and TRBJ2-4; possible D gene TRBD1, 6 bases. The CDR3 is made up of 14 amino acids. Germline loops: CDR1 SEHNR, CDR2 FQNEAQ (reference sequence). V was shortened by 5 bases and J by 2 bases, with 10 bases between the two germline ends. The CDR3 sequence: CASSPQGSKNIQYF. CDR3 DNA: TGTGCCAGCAGCCCCCAGGGGTCCAAAAACATTCAGTACTTC.

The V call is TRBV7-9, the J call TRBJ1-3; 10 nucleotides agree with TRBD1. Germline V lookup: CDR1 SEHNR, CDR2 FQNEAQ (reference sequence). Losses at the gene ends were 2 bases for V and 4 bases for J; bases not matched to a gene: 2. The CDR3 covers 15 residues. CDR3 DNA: TGTGCCAGCAGCTTAACGACAGGGGGCGGAAACACCATATATTTT. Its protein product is CASSLTTGGGNTIYF.

The CDR3 loop is CASSSGQGVSYNSPLHF. The DNA for the CDR3 is TGTGCCAGCAGCTCGGGACAGGGGGTTTCCTATAATTCACCCCTCCACTTT. V and J are TRBV7-8 and TRBJ1-6; 11 nucleotides align to TRBD1. CDR1 is SGHVS, CDR2 FQNEAQ, per germline. The V segment lost 4 bases and the J segment 1 base; nucleotides outside the gene matches: 3. The CDR3 length is 17 residues.